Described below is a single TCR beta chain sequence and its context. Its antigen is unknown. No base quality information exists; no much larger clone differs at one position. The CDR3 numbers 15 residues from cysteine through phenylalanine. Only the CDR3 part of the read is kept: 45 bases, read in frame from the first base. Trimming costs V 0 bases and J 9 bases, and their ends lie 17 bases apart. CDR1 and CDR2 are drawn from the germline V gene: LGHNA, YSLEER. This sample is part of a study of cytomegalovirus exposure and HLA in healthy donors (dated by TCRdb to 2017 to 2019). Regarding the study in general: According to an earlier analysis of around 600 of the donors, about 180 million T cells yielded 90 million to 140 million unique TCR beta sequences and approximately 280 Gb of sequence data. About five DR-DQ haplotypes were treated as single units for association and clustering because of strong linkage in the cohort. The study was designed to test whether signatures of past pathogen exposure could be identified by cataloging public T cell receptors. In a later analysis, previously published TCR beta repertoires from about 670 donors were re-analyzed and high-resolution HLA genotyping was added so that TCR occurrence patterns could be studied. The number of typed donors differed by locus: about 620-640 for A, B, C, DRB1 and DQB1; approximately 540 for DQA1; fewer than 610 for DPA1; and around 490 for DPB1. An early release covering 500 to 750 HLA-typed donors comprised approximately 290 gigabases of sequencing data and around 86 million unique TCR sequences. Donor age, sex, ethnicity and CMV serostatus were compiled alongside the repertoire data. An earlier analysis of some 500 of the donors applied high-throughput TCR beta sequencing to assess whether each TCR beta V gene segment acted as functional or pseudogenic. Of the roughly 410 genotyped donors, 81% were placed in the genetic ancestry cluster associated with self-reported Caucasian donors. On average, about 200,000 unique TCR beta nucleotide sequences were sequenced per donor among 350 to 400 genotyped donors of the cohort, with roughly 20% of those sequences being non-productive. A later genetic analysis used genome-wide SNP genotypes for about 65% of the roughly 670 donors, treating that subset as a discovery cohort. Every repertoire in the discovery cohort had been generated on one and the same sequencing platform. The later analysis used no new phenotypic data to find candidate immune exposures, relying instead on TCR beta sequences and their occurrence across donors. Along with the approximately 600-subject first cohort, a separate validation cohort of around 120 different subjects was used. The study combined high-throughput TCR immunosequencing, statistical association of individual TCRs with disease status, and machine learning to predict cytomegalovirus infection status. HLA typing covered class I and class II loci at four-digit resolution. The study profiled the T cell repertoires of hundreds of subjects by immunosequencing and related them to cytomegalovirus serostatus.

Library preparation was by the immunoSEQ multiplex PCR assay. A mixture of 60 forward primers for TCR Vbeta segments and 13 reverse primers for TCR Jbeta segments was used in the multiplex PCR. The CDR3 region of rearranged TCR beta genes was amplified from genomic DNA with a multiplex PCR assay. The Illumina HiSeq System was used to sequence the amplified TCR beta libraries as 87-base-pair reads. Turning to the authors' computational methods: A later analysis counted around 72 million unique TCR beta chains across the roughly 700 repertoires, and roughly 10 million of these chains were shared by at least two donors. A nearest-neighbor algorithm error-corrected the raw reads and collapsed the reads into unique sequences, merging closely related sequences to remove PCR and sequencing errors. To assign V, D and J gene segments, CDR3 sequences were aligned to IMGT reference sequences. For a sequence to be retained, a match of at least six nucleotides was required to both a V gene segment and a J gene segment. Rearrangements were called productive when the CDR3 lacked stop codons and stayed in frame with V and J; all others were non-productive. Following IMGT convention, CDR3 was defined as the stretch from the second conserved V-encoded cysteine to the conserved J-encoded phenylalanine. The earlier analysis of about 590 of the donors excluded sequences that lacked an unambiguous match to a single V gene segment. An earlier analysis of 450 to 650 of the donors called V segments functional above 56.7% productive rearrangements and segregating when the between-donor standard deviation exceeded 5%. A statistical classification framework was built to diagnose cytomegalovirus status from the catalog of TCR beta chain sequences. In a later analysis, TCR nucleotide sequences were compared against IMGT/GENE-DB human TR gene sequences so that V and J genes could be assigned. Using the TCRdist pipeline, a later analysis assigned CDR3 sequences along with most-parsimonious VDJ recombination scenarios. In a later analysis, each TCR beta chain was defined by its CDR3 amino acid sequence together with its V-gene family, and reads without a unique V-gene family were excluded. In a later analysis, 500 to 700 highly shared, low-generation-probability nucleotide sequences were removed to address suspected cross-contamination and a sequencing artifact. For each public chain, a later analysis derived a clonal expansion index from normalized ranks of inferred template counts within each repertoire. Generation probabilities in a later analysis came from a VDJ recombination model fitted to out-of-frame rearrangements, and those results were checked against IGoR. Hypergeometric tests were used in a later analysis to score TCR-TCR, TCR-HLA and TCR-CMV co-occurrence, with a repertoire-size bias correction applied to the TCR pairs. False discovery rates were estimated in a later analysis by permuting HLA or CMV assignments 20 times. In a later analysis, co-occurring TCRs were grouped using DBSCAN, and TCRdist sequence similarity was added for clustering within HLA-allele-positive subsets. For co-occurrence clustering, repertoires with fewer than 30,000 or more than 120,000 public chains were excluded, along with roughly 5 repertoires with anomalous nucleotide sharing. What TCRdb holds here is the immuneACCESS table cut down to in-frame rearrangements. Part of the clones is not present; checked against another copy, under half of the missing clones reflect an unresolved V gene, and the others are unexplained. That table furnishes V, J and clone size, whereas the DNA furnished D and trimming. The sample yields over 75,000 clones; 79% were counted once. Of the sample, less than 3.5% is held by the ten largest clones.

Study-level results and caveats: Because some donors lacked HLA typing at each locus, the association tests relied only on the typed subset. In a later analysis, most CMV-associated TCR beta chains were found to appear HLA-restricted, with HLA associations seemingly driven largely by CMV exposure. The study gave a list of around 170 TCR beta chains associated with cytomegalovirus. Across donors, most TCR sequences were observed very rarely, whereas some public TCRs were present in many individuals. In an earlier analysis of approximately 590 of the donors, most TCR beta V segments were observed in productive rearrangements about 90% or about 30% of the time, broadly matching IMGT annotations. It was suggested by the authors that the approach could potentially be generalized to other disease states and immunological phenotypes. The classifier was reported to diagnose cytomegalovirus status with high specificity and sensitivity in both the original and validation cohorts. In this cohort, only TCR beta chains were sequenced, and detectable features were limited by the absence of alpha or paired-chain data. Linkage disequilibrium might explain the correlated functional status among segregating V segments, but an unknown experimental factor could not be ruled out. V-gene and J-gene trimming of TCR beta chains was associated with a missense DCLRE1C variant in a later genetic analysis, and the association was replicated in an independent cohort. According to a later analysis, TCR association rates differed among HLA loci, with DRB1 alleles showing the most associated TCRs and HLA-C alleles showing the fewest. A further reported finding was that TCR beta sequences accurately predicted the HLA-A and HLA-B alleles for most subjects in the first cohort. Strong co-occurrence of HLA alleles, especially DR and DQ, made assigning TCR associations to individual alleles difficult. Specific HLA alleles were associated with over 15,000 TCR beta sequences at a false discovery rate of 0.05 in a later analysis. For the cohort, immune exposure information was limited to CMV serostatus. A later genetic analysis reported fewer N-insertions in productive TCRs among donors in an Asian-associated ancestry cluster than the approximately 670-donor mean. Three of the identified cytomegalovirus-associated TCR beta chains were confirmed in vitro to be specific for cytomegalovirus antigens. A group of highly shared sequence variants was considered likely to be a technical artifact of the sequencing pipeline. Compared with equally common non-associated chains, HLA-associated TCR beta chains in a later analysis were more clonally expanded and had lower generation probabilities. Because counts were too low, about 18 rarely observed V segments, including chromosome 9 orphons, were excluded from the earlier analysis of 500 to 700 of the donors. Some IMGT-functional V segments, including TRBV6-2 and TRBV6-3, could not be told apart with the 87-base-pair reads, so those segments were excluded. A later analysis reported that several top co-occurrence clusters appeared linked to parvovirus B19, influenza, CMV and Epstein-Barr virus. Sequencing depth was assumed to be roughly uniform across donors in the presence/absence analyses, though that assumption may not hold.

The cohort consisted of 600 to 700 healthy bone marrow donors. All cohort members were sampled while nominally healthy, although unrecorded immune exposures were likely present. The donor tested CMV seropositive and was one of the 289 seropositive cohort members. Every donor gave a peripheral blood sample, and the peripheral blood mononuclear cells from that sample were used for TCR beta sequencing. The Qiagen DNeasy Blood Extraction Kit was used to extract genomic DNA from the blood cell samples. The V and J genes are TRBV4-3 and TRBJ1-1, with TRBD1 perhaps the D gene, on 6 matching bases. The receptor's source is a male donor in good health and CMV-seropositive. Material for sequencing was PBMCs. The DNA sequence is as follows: TGCGCCAGCAGCCAAGATCTCGGGGACACTCTGAAAGCTTTCTTT. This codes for CASSQDLGDTLKAFF.